This is a list of T cell receptor beta chains from one sample in a study of T cells after yellow fever vaccination. TCRdb reprocessed the 5' RACE reads via MiXCR and lists one record per CDR3 protein. The data contain 550,000 or so distinct CDR3 sequences, under 25% of them singletons. The sequenced sample was PBMCs, obtained 15 days after the yellow fever booster vaccination. The receptors were sampled from a young man who received the YFV17D yellow fever vaccine. Each CDR3 is given with its conserved first and last residue. Each record gives: V gene, J gene, CDR3 protein.

V: TRBV6-5
J: TRBJ2-3
CDR3: CASSQPGNREDTQYF

V: TRBV20-1
J: TRBJ2-1
CDR3: CSASPGFSYNEQFF

V: TRBV9
J: TRBJ1-4
CDR3: CASSALTGTNEKLFF

V: TRBV12-3/TRBV12-4
J: TRBJ2-1
CDR3: CASSPLLSGSDEQFF

V: TRBV20-1
J: TRBJ2-5
CDR3: CSAVSQQETQYF

V: TRBV7-2
J: TRBJ2-7
CDR3: CASSFGSWVEQYF

V: TRBV20-1
J: TRBJ1-5
CDR3: CSATNRQGMQPQHF

V: TRBV3-1
J: TRBJ2-4
CDR3: CASSQAWDTHKNIQYF

V: TRBV11-2
J: TRBJ2-3
CDR3: CASSSPAGWNTQYF

V: TRBV3-1
J: TRBJ2-3
CDR3: CASSQDDSPSWGTDTQYF

V: TRBV7-8
J: TRBJ2-7
CDR3: CASSSQLAAGSYEQYF

V: TRBV7-2
J: TRBJ1-6
CDR3: CASSSRVSDNSPLHF

V: TRBV29-1
J: TRBJ2-3
CDR3: CSVGDRGTDTQYF

V: TRBV29-1
J: TRBJ2-2
CDR3: CSVGLDSAGELFF

V: TRBV7-9
J: TRBJ2-1
CDR3: CASSPNYEQFF

V: TRBV5-1
J: TRBJ2-1
CDR3: CASSSTLAGPSAEQFF

V: TRBV18
J: TRBJ2-7
CDR3: CASSPSTSWEQYF

V: TRBV2
J: TRBJ2-1
CDR3: CASSYRDRGIIGEQFF

V: TRBV7-3
J: TRBJ2-1
CDR3: CASSPKTGGTYNEQFF

V: TRBV12-3/TRBV12-4
J: TRBJ1-4
CDR3: CASSYTAVANEKLFF

V: TRBV24-1
J: TRBJ2-2
CDR3: CATSDRDRGTGELFF

V: TRBV5-1
J: TRBJ2-7
CDR3: CASSLLAGESYEQYF

V: TRBV6-6
J: TRBJ1-1
CDR3: CAVKLNTEAFF

V: TRBV4-3
J: TRBJ2-7
CDR3: CASSQGRGQHEQYF

V: TRBV7-2
J: TRBJ1-2
CDR3: CASSRRRESNYGYTF

V: TRBV3-1
J: TRBJ2-3
CDR3: CASSHSGTRTTDTQYF

V: TRBV20-1
J: TRBJ2-1
CDR3: CSATLGEQFF

V: TRBV20-1
J: TRBJ2-5
CDR3: CSAPIPRGPSGTQYF

V: TRBV18
J: TRBJ2-2
CDR3: CASSPPTGAGGELFF

V: TRBV20-1
J: TRBJ2-7
CDR3: CSARHGRVYEQYF

V: TRBV6-2/TRBV6-3
J: TRBJ2-2
CDR3: CASSYSLTGAWVSGELFF

V: TRBV6-2/TRBV6-3
J: TRBJ1-4
CDR3: CASSYSRGGGEKLFF

V: TRBV6-2/TRBV6-3
J: TRBJ2-1
CDR3: CASSFLREAPWHEQFF

V: TRBV3-1
J: TRBJ2-1
CDR3: CASSPTIRKLAGYEQFF

V: TRBV5-1
J: TRBJ2-1
CDR3: CASSLAGGLAEVYGQFF